This TCR beta chain was captured by sequencing in a study of blood T cells in healthy people across ages. Study results and caveats: Strong correlation existed between TCR beta diversity and naive T cell percentage.

The CDR3 runs 16 residues. Between the trimmed V and J ends, which lost 5 bases and 2 bases, there was a span of 19 bases. Germline assignment: CDR1 SGHKS and CDR2 YYEKEE (reference sequence). Then a second PCR, running roughly 7 to 11 cycles, was carried out with a sample-barcoded 5' primer and a J-beta primer mix. TCRdb independently ran MiXCR on the 5' RACE reads; one entry per CDR3 protein. The repertoire holds about 970,000 distinct CDR3 sequences, with about 53% as singletons. With respect to this clonotype: Its antigen remains unidentified.

This TCR derives from an older woman in good health. Sequencing input: blood. The chain carries TRBV5-5 and TRBJ2-5; possibly TRBD2 for D (6 bases). In DNA, the CDR3 is TGTGCCAGCAGTAGTATCGGAGGGCCCTTGCAAGAGACCCAGTACTTC. It translates to CASSSIGGPLQETQYF.